The 10 T cell receptor beta chains in this list originate from one sample, sequenced in a study of T-cell reconstitution after alpha-beta-depleted transplantation in children. Unique molecular identifiers were built into the TCRbeta library. Each CDR3 protein is one row after TCRdb ran MiXCR on the PCR reads. The sample has hundreds of thousands of distinct CDR3 sequences, 15% to 20% seen once; the top ten hold over 25%. This specimen was PBMCs, mostly from graft donor cells, taken 360 days after TCRalphabeta/CD19-depleted stem cell transplant. These receptors all come from a boy in the first two years of life who had a stem cell transplant for Wiskott-Aldrich syndrome, so the T cells may come from the graft donor.

V is TRBV7-8 and J is TRBJ2-5; D gene ambiguous. The CDR3 runs 14 residues. Germline V gives CDR1 SGHVS, CDR2 FQNEAQ. The V end lost 11 bases, the J end lost 5 bases, and 21 bases lay between the germline ends. The CDR3 is CAAGPPLPRETQYF. The CDR3 DNA follows: TGTGCCGCCGGCCCACCTCTCCCTCGGGAGACCCAGTACTTC.

V and J are TRBV12-3 or TRBV12-4 and TRBJ2-2; possible D gene TRBD2, 6 bases. The V end was cut by 6 bases, the J end by 0 bases, with 14 bases between. The CDR3 consists of 16 residues. In DNA form, the CDR3 reads TGTGCCAGCAGCGACCTCCGGGACTCGAACACCGGGGAGCTGTTTTTT. This gives the protein CASSDLRDSNTGELFF.

The V call is TRBV10-3, the J call TRBJ2-2, with D possibly being TRBD2 (6 bases). With 2 bases removed from V and 6 bases from J, the gap between germline ends came to 16 bases. Germline V gives CDR1 ENHRY, CDR2 SYGVKD. This CDR3 region has 16 residues. The CDR3 here is CAISEVARRGPGELFF. In DNA form, the CDR3 reads TGTGCCATCAGTGAGGTGGCTAGGAGGGGACCCGGGGAGCTGTTTTTT.

This clonotype was counted ten times or more. The V and J genes are TRBV20-1 and TRBJ2-1; 7 positions agree with TRBD1. The CDR3 runs to 20 residues. J gave up 0 bases and V 0 bases, and 17 bases lay outside the gene matches. Germline CDR1 is DFQATT and CDR2 is SNEGSKA (reference sequence). CDR3 sequence (DNA): TGCAGTGCTAGAGATTTTGGGGGACAGAGGTCCCCCGGCTCCTACAATGAGCAGTTCTTC. It yields the protein CSARDFGGQRSPGSYNEQFF.

This clonotype came up a few times. The rearrangement links TRBV5-1 to TRBJ2-4, with 7 bases that match TRBD1. Germline assignment: CDR1 SGHRS and CDR2 YFSETQ. The CDR3 runs to 13 residues. After removal of 3 bases from V and 6 bases from J, the junction contained 3 bases not matched to a gene. The CDR3 sequence is CASSYTGANIQYF. CDR3 sequence (DNA): TGCGCCAGCAGCTATACAGGGGCAAACATTCAGTACTTC.

This clonotype appeared many times. The chain couples TRBV12-3 or TRBV12-4 to TRBJ2-1, with TRBD1 matching over 7 bases. The V gene end was trimmed by 7 bases and the J gene end by 6 bases; junction bases not matched to a gene: 12. The CDR3 is 15 amino acids. The CDR3 DNA sequence: TGTGCCAGCACCCAGAACAGGGGTCCGGGCAATGAGCAGTTCTTC. Translation: CASTQNRGPGNEQFF.

In its sample, this clonotype was seen a few times. This chain joins TRBV7-9 and TRBJ1-1; D remains ambiguous. Germline CDR1 is SEHNR and CDR2 is FQNEAQ (reference sequence). The V gene lost 4 bases and the J gene lost 5 bases, with 8 bases spanning the gap. This CDR3 has 12 residues. The CDR3 reads CASSSLGTEAFF. As DNA, the CDR3 is TGTGCCAGCAGCTCCCTGGGGACTGAAGCTTTCTTT.

V usage is TRBV5-1 and J usage is TRBJ1-1, with D possibly being TRBD1 (6 bases). The V gene's germline CDR1 is SGHRS and CDR2 YFSETQ. The CDR3 sequence is 15 residues long. The ends were cut back, 2 bases at V and 1 base at J, with 12 bases in the middle. CDR3 sequence: CASSFQGQGNTEAFF. In DNA, the CDR3 is TGCGCCAGCAGCTTCCAGGGACAAGGGAACACTGAAGCTTTCTTT. The entire variable domain, with the rest obtained from reference TRBV5-1 and TRBJ1-1, is as follows: KAGVTQTPRYLIKTRGQQVTLSCSPISGHRSVSWYQQTPGQGLQFLFEYFSETQRNKGNFPGRFSGRQFSNSRSEMNVSTLELGDSALYLCASSFQGQGNTEAFFGQGTRLTVV.

The chain has TRBV20-1 and TRBJ2-5; TRBD2 is a possible D gene (5 bases). Germline-derived CDR1 and CDR2 are DFQATT and SNEGSKA (reference sequence). The CDR3 is 20 residues long. The V and J ends lost 0 bases and 2 bases respectively, with 28 bases between them. The chain's CDR3 is CSARDLWAGGDFTAQETQYF. In DNA form, the CDR3 reads TGCAGTGCTAGAGATCTTTGGGCAGGAGGAGACTTTACGGCGCAAGAGACCCAGTACTTC.

This clonotype was observed a handful of times. This chain uses TRBV18 with TRBJ2-7; D is undetermined. The CDR3 length is 11 residues. V lost 5 bases, J lost 3 bases, and 5 bases lay in between. Germline CDR1 and CDR2: KGHSH and LQKENI. The CDR3 region is CASSDIYEQYF. The CDR3, as DNA: TGTGCCAGCTCAGACATCTACGAGCAGTACTTC. Variable domain in full (rest from reference TRBV18 and TRBJ2-7): NAGVMQNPRHLVRRRGQEARLRCSPMKGHSHVYWYRQLPEEGLKFMVYLQKENIIDESGMPKERFSAEFPKEGPSILRIQQVVRGDSAAYFCASSDIYEQYFGPGTRLTVT.